This TCR beta chain is drawn from a study of human CD8 memory T cell subsets. Overall study findings and caveats: Apart from T cell receptor beta chains, no chains were sequenced in the study.

Researchers made TCR beta libraries via UMI-labeled 5' RACE. TCRdb processed the 5' RACE reads again and assigns one entry to each CDR3 protein, with no DNA. Its clone listing holds 17,000 or so distinct CDR3 sequences. CDR1 is SGHTA and CDR2 is FQGNSA in the germline V gene. The CDR3 has 13 residues. Note on this clonotype: Its target is unknown.

Memory CD8+ T cells of the stem-like type (TSTEM) were CCR7+ PD-1- TIGIT-. RNA came from duplicate vials of about 150,000 sorted CD8+ T cells per subset. This TCR was recovered from a human donor in good health. Material for sequencing was CD8+ stem-like memory T cells (TSCM and TCM) sorted from PBMCs. Subset here: stem-like memory CD8 T cells (TSTEM), CCR7+ PD-1- TIGIT-. This sequence joins TRBV7-2 and TRBJ1-1; the TCRdb D gene call, TRBD1, has no DNA to confirm it. The CDR3 protein is CASTLVSNAEAFF.